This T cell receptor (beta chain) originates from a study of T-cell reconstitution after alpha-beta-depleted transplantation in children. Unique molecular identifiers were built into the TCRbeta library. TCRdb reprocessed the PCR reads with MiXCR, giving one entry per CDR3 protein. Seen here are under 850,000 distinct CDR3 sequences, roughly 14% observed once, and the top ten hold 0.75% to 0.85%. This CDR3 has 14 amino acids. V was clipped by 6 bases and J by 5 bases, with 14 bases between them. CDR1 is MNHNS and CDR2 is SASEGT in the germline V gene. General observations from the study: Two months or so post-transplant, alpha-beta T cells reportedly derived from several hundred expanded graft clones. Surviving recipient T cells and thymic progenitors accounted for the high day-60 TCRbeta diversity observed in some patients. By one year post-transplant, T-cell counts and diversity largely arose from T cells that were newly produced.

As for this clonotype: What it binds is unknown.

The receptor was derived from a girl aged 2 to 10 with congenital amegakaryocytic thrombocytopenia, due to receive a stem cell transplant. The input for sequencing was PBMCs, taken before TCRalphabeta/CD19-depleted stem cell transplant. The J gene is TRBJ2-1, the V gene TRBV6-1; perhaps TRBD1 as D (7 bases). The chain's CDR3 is CASRTRGADNEQFF. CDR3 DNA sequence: TGTGCCAGCAGGACCAGGGGGGCCGACAATGAGCAGTTCTTC.